Reported below is one T cell receptor (beta chain). The antigen is unknown. This sample is part of a study of cytomegalovirus exposure and HLA in healthy donors. The germline gives CDR1 SGHTA, CDR2 FQGTGA. Trimming cost V 5 bases and J 8 bases; bases outside gene matches: 17. This CDR3 has 18 amino acids. Primers for the PCR totalled 60 Vbeta and 13 Jbeta. This table comes from immunoSEQ multiplex PCR, and its TCRdb copy is limited to in-frame clones, with some not included. Among about 160,000 clones listed, approximately 78% were seen once. The study's findings and limits: Accounts indicate the classifier identified cytomegalovirus status with strong specificity and sensitivity. Later findings reportedly placed an Asian-associated ancestry cluster below the roughly 700-donor mean for N-insertions. Productive rates of about 87% or about 30% were seen for most TCR beta V segments in an earlier analysis.

The receptor's source is a girl aged 2 to 10 in good health and CMV-seropositive. The chain is built from TRBV7-3 and TRBJ2-2, with 10 bases fitting TRBD2. The source material was PBMCs. In nucleotides, the CDR3 is TGTGCCAGCAGCCTACCTAATTCTGCGACTAGCGGGCGGGGGGAGCTGTTTTTT. Translated: CASSLPNSATSGRGELFF. Drawing the rest from reference TRBV7-3 and TRBJ2-2, the complete variable domain is GAGVSQTPSNKVTEKGKYVELRCDPISGHTALYWYRQSLGQGPEFLIYFQGTGAADDSGLPNDRFFAVRPEGSVSTLKIQRTERGDSAVYLCASSLPNSATSGRGELFFGEGSRLTVL.